A selection of T cell receptor beta chains follows, all from one sample in a study of OX40 agonist ivuxolimab in advanced cancers. TCRdb's table, derived via immunoSEQ multiplex PCR, lists solely in-frame clones and lacks some. The repertoire holds tens of thousands of clones, with about 89% as singletons. The material was CD4+ or CD8+ T cells sorted from blood, obtained in a trial of the OX40 agonist ivuxolimab. The receptor set was obtained from an adult with an advanced solid tumor such as melanoma, head and neck, liver or kidney cancer. Each CDR3 is given with its conserved first and last residue. Fields, in order: V gene, J gene, D gene, clone size, CDR3 DNA, CDR3 protein. A D gene is named only where the DNA matches it firmly. Expanded clones are given a class, and other clones once, few, many or no size at all.

TRBV5-6	TRBJ2-3	-	-	TGTGCCAGCAGCAACACAGATACGCAGTATTTT	CASSNTDTQYF
TRBV7-5	TRBJ2-3	-	-	TGTGCCAGAAGCTACGGACAAAAGGGAGATACGCAGTATTTT	CARSYGQKGDTQYF
TRBV7-6	TRBJ2-7	TRBD2	few	TGTGCCAGCAGCTTAGCTCTAGCGGGAGAGTACGAGCAGTACTTC	CASSLALAGEYEQYF
TRBV5-4	TRBJ2-7	TRBD1	-	TGTGCCAGCAGCCTCTGGGACAGGTCCGAGACGCAGTACTTC	CASSLWDRSETQYF
TRBV7-9	TRBJ2-1	-	-	TGTGCCAGCAGCCCACTAATTTCGGCTAGCCAGTTCTTC	CASSPLISASQFF
TRBV4-3	TRBJ1-1	-	-	TGCGCCAGCACCCAGAACTACCAGGGGTGGGGGAACACTGAAGCTTTCTTT	CASTQNYQGWGNTEAFF
TRBV19	TRBJ2-7	TRBD1	-	TGTGCCAGTAGTTTGACAGGGGGTGAGGGCTACGAGCAGTACTTC	CASSLTGGEGYEQYF
TRBV19	TRBJ2-7	-	-	TGTGCCAGTAGTACCTCGACCGTCTCCTACGAGCAGTACTTC	CASSTSTVSYEQYF
TRBV15	TRBJ2-5	-	-	TGTGCCACCAGCAGAGATGTGCGGGAACAAGAGACCCAGTACTTC	CATSRDVREQETQYF
TRBV2	TRBJ2-1	-	-	TGTGCCAGCAGGGCAGGTATGTGGGCTGAGCAGTTCTTC	CASRAGMWAEQFF
TRBV29-1	TRBJ2-5	-	once	TGCAGCGTCCCACCACAGGCGGGCCTACCCCAAGAGACCCAGTACTTC	CSVPPQAGLPQETQYF
TRBV23-1	TRBJ2-7	TRBD2	-	TGCGCCAGCAGTCGAGAACTAGCGTGGTCCTACGAGCAGTACTTC	CASSRELAWSYEQYF
TRBV30	TRBJ2-7	TRBD1	-	TGTGCCTGGAGTGGCCGGACAGGGATCAACGAGCAGTACTTC	CAWSGRTGINEQYF
TRBV4-1	TRBJ2-6	-	-	TGCGCCAGCAGCCAAGGGGGTGCTGGGGCCAACGTCCTGACTTTC	CASSQGGAGANVLTF
TRBV10-2	TRBJ1-1	-	-	TGCGCCAGCAGTGCTGTAAGGGTCACTGAAGCTTTCTTT	CASSAVRVTEAFF
TRBV7-2	TRBJ1-2	TRBD1	-	TGTGCCAGCAGCTTGGAGGGGGCAGACTATGGCTACACCTTC	CASSLEGADYGYTF
TRBV5-5	TRBJ2-3	TRBD2	-	TGTGCCAGCAGCCCTGAAGGACTAGCGTCAGATACGCAGTATTTT	CASSPEGLASDTQYF
TRBV5-4	TRBJ2-3	TRBD2	once	TGTGCCAGCAGCATTCCGGGACTAGCGGGAGGGTCAGATACGCAGTATTTT	CASSIPGLAGGSDTQYF
TRBV2	TRBJ2-7	-	-	TGTGCCAGCAGTGAGGGCAGGTTAGGCTACGAGCAGTACTTC	CASSEGRLGYEQYF
TRBV27	TRBJ2-7	-	-	TGTGCCAGCATCGCCAGGTTAAACTACGAGCAGTACTTC	CASIARLNYEQYF
TRBV27	TRBJ2-7	-	-	TGTGCCAGCAGTCCCCGGTTGGGACCCTACGAGCAGTACTTC	CASSPRLGPYEQYF
TRBV5-6	TRBJ2-6	-	-	TGTGCCAGCAGCTTGTCTTCTGGGGCCAACGTCCTGACTTTC	CASSLSSGANVLTF
TRBV6-5	TRBJ2-7	-	once	TGTGCCAGCAGTCCGGACGTCTACTCCTACGAGCAGTACTTC	CASSPDVYSYEQYF
TRBV11-2	TRBJ2-6	TRBD1	-	TGTGCCAGCAGCCCGACAGGGTCCCCTGGGGCCAACGTCCTGACTTTC	CASSPTGSPGANVLTF
TRBV28	TRBJ2-7	-	-	TGTGCCAGCAGTTTTCCGGCAGGCTCCTACGAGCAGTACTTC	CASSFPAGSYEQYF
TRBV18	TRBJ1-2	-	-	TGTGCCAGCTCACCGAACTATGGCTACACCTTC	CASSPNYGYTF
TRBV12-5	TRBJ2-1	-	-	TGTGCTAGTGGAAACACCGAGGGCAGGGTGGCTGAGCAGTTCTTC	CASGNTEGRVAEQFF
TRBV7-6	TRBJ2-7	-	-	TGTGCCAGCAGCTTAAATCAGGAAGGCGAGCAGTACTTC	CASSLNQEGEQYF
TRBV28	TRBJ1-1	-	few	TGTGCCAGCAGTTTAGCGAGCAATAGAATGAACACTGAAGCTTTCTTT	CASSLASNRMNTEAFF
TRBV19	TRBJ2-7	-	-	TGTGCCAGTAGTATAGTACTGGGGACCTACGAGCAGTACTTC	CASSIVLGTYEQYF
TRBV5-6	TRBJ2-7	-	-	TGTGCCAGCAGTAGACAGAACTACGAGCAGTACTTC	CASSRQNYEQYF
TRBV7-9	TRBJ2-7	TRBD2	-	TGTGCCAGCACCGCGGGAGGGTTCGAGCAGTACTTC	CASTAGGFEQYF
TRBV5-1	TRBJ2-2	-	-	TGCGCCAGCAGCTTAGGCAGAGCGAACACCGGGGAGCTGTTTTTT	CASSLGRANTGELFF
TRBV6-5	TRBJ2-7	-	-	TGTGCCAGTAAGGACGGGGGCTCCGAGCAGTACTTC	CASKDGGSEQYF
TRBV6-5	TRBJ2-7	-	-	TGTGCCAGCAGTTACTTTTTCAGGGCAAGCTCCTACGAGCAGTACTTC	CASSYFFRASSYEQYF
TRBV30	TRBJ1-5	-	-	TGTGCCTGGAGTGTCCTACAGGGAGGCAATCAGCCCCAGCATTTT	CAWSVLQGGNQPQHF
TRBV28	TRBJ1-2	-	-	TGTGCCAGCAAATTGGGTAGCTATGGCTACACCTTC	CASKLGSYGYTF
TRBV11-3	TRBJ2-3	-	-	TGTGCCAGCAGCTTAGGGGTAAATGAAGATACGCAGTATTTT	CASSLGVNEDTQYF
TRBV6-1	TRBJ2-6	-	-	TGTGCCAGCAGTGATTTTAGCTCTGGGGCCAACGTCCTGACTTTC	CASSDFSSGANVLTF
TRBV4-3	TRBJ2-3	TRBD2	-	TGCGCCAGCAGCAGTAGCGGGAGGGGCACAGATACGCAGTATTTT	CASSSSGRGTDTQYF
TRBV18	TRBJ2-2	-	-	TGTGCCAGCTCACCACTTTCAAACACCGGGGAGCTGTTTTTT	CASSPLSNTGELFF
TRBV18	TRBJ2-7	TRBD1	-	TGTGCCAGCTCACGCCCTCTAAGGGGGCGACCCCAATTCTACGAGCAGTACTTC	CASSRPLRGRPQFYEQYF
TRBV5-3	TRBJ1-1	-	-	TGTGCCAGAAGCTTGGTTTGTAGGGGAAGAGGGACTGAAGCTTTCTTT	CARSLVCRGRGTEAFF
TRBV5-1	TRBJ1-2	-	-	TGCGCCAGCAGCTTGGCCGGGCCTAGACAGGAGATAGGGAAGGGCTACACCTTC	CASSLAGPRQEIGKGYTF
TRBV7-6	TRBJ2-1	TRBD2	once	TGTGCCAGCAGTTTTTATAGCGGGATCAATGAGCAGTTCTTC	CASSFYSGINEQFF
TRBV21-1	TRBJ1-1	-	-	TGTGCCTCAGATGCAGGGCACATGAACACTGAAGCTTTCTTT	CASDAGHMNTEAFF
TRBV6-4	TRBJ2-3	-	-	TGTGCCAGCAGCCTATGGGGGGCGACTGGCACAGATACGCAGTATTTT	CASSLWGATGTDTQYF
TRBV5-6	TRBJ1-5	-	-	TGTGCCAGCAGCCTTGGGAGGGGCCTCCTTAGCAATCAGCCCCAGCATTTT	CASSLGRGLLSNQPQHF
TRBV9	TRBJ2-1	-	-	TGTGCCAGCAGCGCCCGGGAACCTTACAATGAGCAGTTCTTC	CASSAREPYNEQFF
TRBV5-4	TRBJ2-5	-	-	TGTGCCAGCAGGGTAACAGGGGAGGTAGGAGAGACCCAGTACTTC	CASRVTGEVGETQYF
TRBV5-4	TRBJ2-3	-	-	TGTGCCAGCAGCTTGAGGGGGTCGTCCACAGATACGCAGTATTTT	CASSLRGSSTDTQYF